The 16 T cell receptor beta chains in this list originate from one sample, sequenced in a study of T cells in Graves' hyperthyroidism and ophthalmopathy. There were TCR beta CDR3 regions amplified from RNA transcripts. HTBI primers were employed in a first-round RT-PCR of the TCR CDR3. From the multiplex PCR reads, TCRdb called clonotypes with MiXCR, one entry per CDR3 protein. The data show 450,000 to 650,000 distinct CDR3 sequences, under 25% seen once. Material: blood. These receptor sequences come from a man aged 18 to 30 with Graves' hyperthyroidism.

As DNA, the CDR3 is TGTGCCAGCAGCTTAGCTAGCGGGAGAGGGGAGGAGCTGTTTTTT. It yields the protein CASSLASGRGEELFF. The chain recombines TRBV7-2 with TRBJ2-2, with 9 bases matching TRBD2. The length of the CDR3 is 15 residues. Germline V gene sequence: CDR1 SGHTA, CDR2 FQGNSA. V shed 0 bases and J 10 bases; nucleotides not matched to a gene: 6. Combining the CDR3 with reference TRBV7-2 and TRBJ2-2 gives the whole variable domain GAGVSQSPSNKVTEKGKDVELRCDPISGHTALYWYRQSLGQGLEFLIYFQGNSAPDKSGLPSDRFSAERTGGSVSTLTIQRTQQEDSAVYLCASSLASGRGEELFFGEGSRLTVL.

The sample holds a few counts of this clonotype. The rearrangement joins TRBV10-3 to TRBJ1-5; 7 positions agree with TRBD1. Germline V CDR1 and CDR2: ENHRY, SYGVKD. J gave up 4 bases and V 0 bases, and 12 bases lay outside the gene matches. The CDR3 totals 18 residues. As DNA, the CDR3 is TGTGCCATCAGTGAGTCGAGTGGACGGGTACAGGGGAATCAGCCCCAGCATTTT. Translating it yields CAISESSGRVQGNQPQHF.

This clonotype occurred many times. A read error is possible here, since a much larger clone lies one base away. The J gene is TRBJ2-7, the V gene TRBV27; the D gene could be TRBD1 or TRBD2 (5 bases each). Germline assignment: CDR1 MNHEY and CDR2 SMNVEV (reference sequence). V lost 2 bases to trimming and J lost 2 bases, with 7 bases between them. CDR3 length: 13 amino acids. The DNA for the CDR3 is TGTGCCAGCAGTTTAGGGGACGCCTACGAGCAGTACTTC. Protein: CASSLGDAYEQYF.

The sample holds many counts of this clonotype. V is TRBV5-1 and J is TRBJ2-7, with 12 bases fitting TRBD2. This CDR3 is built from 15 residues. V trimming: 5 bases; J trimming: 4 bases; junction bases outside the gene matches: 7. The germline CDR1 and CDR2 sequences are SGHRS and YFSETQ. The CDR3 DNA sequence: TGCGCCAGCAGAGCCCTAGCGGGGGGGCCTTACGAGCAGTACTTC. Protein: CASRALAGGPYEQYF.

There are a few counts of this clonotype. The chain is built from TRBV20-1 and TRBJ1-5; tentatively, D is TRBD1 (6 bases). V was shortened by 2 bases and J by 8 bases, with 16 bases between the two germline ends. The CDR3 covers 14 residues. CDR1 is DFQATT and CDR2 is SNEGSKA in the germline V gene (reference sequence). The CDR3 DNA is TGCAGTGCTAGACCTCGGGCAGGGGTAAAGCCCCAGCATTTT. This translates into CSARPRAGVKPQHF.

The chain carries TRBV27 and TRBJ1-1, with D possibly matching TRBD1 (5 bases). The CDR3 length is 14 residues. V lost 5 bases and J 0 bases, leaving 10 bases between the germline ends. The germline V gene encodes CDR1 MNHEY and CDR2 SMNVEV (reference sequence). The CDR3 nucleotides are TGTGCCAGCAGTACCAGGGCGCTGAACACTGAAGCTTTCTTT. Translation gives CASSTRALNTEAFF.

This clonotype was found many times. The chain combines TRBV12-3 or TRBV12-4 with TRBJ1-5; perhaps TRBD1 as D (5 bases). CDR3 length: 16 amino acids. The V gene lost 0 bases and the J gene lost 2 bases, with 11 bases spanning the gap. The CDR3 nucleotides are TGTGCCAGCAGTTTAGCGCATGGGGCCGGCAATCAGCCCCAGCATTTT. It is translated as CASSLAHGAGNQPQHF.

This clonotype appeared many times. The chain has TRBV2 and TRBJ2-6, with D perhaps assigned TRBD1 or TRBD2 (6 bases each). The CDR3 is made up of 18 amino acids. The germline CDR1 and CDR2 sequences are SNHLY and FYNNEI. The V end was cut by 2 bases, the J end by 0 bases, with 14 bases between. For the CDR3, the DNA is TGTGCCAGCAGTGAAAATGGGGGGCCAGGCTCTGGGGCCAACGTCCTGACTTTC. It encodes CASSENGGPGSGANVLTF.

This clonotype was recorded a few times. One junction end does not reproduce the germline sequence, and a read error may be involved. The DNA of the CDR3 is TGTGCCAGCAGTTTATGGTCCTACAATGAGAAGTTCTTC. It encodes CASSLWSYNEKFF. The rearrangement uses TRBV28 and TRBJ2-1; D ambiguous. This CDR3 spans 13 amino acids. Germline lookup yields CDR1 MDHEN and CDR2 SYDVKM.

CDR3 loop: CASRRDSGAPGELFF. The CDR3 DNA sequence: TGTGCCAGCAGAAGGGACTCTGGGGCACCCGGGGAGCTGTTTTTT. J is TRBJ2-2 and V is TRBV5-5; possible D gene TRBD2, 6 bases. Deletions cut 5 bases from V and 6 bases from J, with 17 bases between. The CDR3 runs to 15 residues. From germline, CDR1 is SGHKS and CDR2 YYEKEE (reference sequence).

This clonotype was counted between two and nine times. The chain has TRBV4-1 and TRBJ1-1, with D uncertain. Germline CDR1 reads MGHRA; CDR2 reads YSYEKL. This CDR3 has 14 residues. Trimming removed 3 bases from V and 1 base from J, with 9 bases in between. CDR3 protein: CASSHPAANTEAFF. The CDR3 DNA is TGCGCCAGCAGCCATCCCGCCGCGAACACTGAAGCTTTCTTT.

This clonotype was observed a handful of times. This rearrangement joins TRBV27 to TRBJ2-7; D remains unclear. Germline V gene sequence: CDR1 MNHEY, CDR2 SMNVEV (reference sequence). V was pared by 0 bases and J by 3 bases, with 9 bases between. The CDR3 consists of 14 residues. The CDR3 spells CASSLSGNNYEQYF. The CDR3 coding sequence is TGTGCCAGCAGTTTATCCGGCAACAACTACGAGCAGTACTTC.

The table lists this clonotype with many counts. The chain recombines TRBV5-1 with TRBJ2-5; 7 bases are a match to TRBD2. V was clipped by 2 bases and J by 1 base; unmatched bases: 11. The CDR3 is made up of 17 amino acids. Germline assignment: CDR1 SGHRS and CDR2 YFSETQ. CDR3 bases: TGCGCCAGCAGCTTACAAGGGGCGGGGGAGACCCAAGAGACCCAGTACTTC. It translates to CASSLQGAGETQETQYF.

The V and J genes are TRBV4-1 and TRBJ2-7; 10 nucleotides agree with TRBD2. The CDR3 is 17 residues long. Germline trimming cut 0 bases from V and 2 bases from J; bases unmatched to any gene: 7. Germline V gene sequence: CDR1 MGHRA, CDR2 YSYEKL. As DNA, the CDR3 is TGCGCCAGCAGCCAAGACGCTAGCGGGGGCTTGACCTACGAGCAGTACTTC. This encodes CASSQDASGGLTYEQYF.

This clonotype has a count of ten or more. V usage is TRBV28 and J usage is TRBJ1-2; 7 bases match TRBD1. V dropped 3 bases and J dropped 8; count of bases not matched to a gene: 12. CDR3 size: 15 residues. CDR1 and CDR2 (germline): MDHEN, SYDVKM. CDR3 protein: CASSFRRGRTEGYTF. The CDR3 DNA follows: TGTGCCAGCAGTTTTAGGAGGGGGCGCACGGAGGGCTACACCTTC.

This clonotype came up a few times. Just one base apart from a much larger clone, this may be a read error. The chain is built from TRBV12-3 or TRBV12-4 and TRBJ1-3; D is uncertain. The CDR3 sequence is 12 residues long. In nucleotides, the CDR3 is TGTGCCAGCAGCGACCTCGGCTACACCATATGTTTT. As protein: CASSDLGYTICF.